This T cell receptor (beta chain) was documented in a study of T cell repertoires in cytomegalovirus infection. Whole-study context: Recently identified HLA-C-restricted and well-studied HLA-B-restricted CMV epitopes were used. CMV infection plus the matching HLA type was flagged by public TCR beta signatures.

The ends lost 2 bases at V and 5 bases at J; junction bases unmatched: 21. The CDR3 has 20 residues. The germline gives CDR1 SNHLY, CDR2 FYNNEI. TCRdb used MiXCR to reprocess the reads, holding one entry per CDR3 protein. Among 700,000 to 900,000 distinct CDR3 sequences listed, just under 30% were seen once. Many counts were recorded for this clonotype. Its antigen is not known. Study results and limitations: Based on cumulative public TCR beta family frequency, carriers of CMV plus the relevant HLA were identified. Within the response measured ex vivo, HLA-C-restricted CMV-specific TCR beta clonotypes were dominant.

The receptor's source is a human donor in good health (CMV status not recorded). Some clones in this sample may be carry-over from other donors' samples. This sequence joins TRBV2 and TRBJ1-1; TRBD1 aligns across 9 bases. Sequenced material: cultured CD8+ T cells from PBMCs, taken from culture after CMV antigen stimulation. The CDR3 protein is CASSEPLETGGESDLTEAFF. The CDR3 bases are TGTGCCAGCAGTGAACCCCTCGAAACAGGGGGCGAAAGTGACTTGACTGAAGCTTTCTTT.